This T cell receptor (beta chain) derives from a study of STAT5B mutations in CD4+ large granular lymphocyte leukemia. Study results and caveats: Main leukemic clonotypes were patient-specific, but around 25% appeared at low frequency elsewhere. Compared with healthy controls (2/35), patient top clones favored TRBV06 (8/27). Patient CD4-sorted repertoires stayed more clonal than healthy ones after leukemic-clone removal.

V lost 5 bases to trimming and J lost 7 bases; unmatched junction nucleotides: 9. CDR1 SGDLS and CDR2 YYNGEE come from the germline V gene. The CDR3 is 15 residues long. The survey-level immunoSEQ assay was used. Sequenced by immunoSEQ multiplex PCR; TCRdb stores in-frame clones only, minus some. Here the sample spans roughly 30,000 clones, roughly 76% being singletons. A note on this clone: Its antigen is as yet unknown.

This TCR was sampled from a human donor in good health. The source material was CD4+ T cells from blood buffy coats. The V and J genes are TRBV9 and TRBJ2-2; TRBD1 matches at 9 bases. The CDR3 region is CASRSEQGALGELFF. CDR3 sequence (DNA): TGTGCCAGCAGGTCTGAACAGGGGGCCCTCGGGGAGCTGTTTTTT.